This T cell receptor (beta chain) emerged from a study of T cell changes during pregnancy in multiple sclerosis. The assay was immunoSEQ multiplex PCR, and TCRdb's table has in-frame clones only and misses some. The repertoire consists of fewer than 45,000 clones, with about 88% occurring once and the leading ten covering about 6%. Germline CDR1 and CDR2: SQVTM and ANQGSEA. The CDR3 contains 14 residues. Trimming left V 7 bases short and J 0 bases short, with 12 bases between. This TCR was sampled from a female donor in good health, enrolled as a control in a pregnancy study. Sequenced material: CD8+ T cells from peripheral blood mononuclear cells, taken after pregnancy. V is TRBV29-1 and J is TRBJ2-2; D unclear. CDR3 protein: CSASGISNTGELFF. DNA of the CDR3: TGCAGCGCCTCCGGTATTTCGAACACCGGGGAGCTGTTTTTT.